This TCR beta chain stems from a study of cytomegalovirus exposure and HLA in healthy donors. With 60 Vbeta and 13 Jbeta primers, the PCR was carried out. TCRdb's table, derived via immunoSEQ multiplex PCR, lists solely in-frame clones and lacks some. The table shows about 140,000 clones, with around 79% occurring only once. This CDR3 region has 14 residues. From germline, CDR1 is SGHTA and CDR2 FQGTGA. The V end lost 2 bases, the J end lost 1 base, and 8 bases lay between the germline ends. The chain carries TRBV7-3 and TRBJ1-1, with D unclear. Sequencing was performed on PBMCs. This receptor was taken from a male donor in good health and CMV-seronegative. This CDR3 reads CASSLGGGNTEAFF. CDR3 bases: TGTGCCAGCAGCTTAGGCGGCGGGAACACTGAAGCTTTCTTT.